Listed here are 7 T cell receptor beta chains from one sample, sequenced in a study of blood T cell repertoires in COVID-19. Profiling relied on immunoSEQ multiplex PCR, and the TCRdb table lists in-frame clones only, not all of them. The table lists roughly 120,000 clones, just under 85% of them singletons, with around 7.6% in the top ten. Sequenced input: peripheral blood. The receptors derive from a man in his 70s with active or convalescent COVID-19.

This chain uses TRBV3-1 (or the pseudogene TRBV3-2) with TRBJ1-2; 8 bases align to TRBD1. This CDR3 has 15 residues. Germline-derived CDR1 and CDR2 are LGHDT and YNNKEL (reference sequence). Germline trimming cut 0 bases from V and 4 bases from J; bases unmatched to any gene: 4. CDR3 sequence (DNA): TGTGCCAGCAGCCAAGACGGACAGGGCGGCTATGGCTACACCTTC. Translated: CASSQDGQGGYGYTF.

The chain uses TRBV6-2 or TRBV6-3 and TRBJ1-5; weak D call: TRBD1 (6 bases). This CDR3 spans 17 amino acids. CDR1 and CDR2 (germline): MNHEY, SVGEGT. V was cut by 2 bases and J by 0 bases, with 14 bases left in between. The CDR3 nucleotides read TGTGCCAGCAGTTACGCTCAGGGGTTTAATAGCAATCAGCCCCAGCATTTT. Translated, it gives CASSYAQGFNSNQPQHF.

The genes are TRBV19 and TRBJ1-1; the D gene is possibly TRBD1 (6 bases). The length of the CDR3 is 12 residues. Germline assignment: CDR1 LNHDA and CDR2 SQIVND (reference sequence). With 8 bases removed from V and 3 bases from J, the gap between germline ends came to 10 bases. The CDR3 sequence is CASATGYTEAFF. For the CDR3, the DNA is TGTGCCAGTGCTACAGGGTACACTGAAGCTTTCTTT. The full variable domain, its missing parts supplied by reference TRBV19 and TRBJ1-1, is DGGITQSPKYLFRKEGQNVTLSCEQNLNHDAMYWYRQDPGQGLRLIYYSQIVNDFQKGDIAEGYSVSREKKESFPLTVTSAQKNPTAFYLCASATGYTEAFFGQGTRLTVV.

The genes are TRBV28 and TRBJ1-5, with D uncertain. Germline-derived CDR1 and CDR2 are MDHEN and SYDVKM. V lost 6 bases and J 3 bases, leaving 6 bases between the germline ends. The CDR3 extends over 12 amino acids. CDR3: CASRQINQPQHF. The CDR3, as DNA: TGTGCCAGCAGACAGATCAATCAGCCCCAGCATTTT.

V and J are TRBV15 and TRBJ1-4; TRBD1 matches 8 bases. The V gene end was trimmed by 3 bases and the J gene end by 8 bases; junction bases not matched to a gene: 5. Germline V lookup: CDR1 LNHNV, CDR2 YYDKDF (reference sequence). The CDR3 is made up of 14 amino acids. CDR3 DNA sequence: TGTGCCACCAGCAGGACAGGGGTTGTCGAAAAACTGTTTTTT. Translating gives CATSRTGVVEKLFF.

Here the CDR3 DNA reads TGTGCCAGCAGCTCTTACCGGGAGGGCGAGCAGTACTTC. Its protein product is CASSSYREGEQYF. V usage is TRBV12-3 or TRBV12-4 and J usage is TRBJ2-7, with 8 bases matching TRBD2. J lost 6 bases, V lost 6 bases, and 7 bases had no gene match. The CDR3 is 13 residues long.

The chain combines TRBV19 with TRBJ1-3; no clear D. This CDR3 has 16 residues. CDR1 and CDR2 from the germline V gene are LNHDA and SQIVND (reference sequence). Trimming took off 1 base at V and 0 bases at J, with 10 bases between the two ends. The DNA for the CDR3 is TGTGCCAGTAGTATAGTTGTCAAGAGCTCTGGAAACACCATATATTTT. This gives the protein CASSIVVKSSGNTIYF.